This TCR beta chain emerged from a study of cytomegalovirus exposure and HLA in healthy donors. The overall study: The approximately 130 validation repertoires were reported in a later analysis to have been generated on the same platform as the 666 first-cohort repertoires.

Comments on this clone: Its antigen is unidentified.

Findings and caveats of the study: The listing of roughly 160 TCR beta chains classed them as cytomegalovirus-associated. As confirmed in vitro, a few CMV-associated chains were specific for CMV antigens. Many donors carried some public TCRs, although rarity characterized most TCR sequences.

Profiled with immunoSEQ multiplex PCR; TCRdb holds only in-frame clones, not every one. This sample has about 130,000 clones; roughly 89% occur once, and the top ten carry approximately 3.3%. Sequences were obtained from PBMCs. The receptor was derived from a man aged 25 to 45 in good health and CMV-seronegative.

The CDR3 region is CASGILAYEQFF. The CDR3 DNA reads as TGTGCCAGCGGGATACTAGCCTATGAGCAGTTCTTC. The rearrangement links TRBV2 to TRBJ2-1; D is possibly TRBD2 (6 bases). Trimming cost V 8 bases and J 8 bases, with 13 bases left between them. Looked up from germline, CDR1 is SNHLY and CDR2 is FYNNEI. The CDR3 loop spans 12 amino acids.